The source of this T cell receptor beta chain is a study of radiation and T cells in renal cell carcinoma. Stated treatment: treatment-naive control, cytoreductive nephrectomy. Here immunoSEQ multiplex PCR was the method, and the copy in TCRdb shows in-frame clones only, minus some. The sample has approximately 13,000 clones, around 50% seen once. This specimen consisted of tumor tissue, obtained from a patient whose treatment was nephrectomy without radiotherapy. This receptor was taken from a man between 45 and 60 years old with renal cell carcinoma.

CDR3 nucleotides: TGTGCCAGCAGCTTATTTGCCTGGGAGACCCAGTACTTC. It specifies CASSLFAWETQYF. The V gene is TRBV13, the J gene TRBJ2-5, with D unresolved. The length of the CDR3 is 13 residues. CDR1 PRHDT and CDR2 FYEKMQ come from the germline V gene (reference sequence). V lost 2 bases and J 5 bases, leaving 9 bases between the germline ends.